These T cell receptor beta chains were read from a single sample in a study of blood T cell repertoires in COVID-19. The data were produced by immunoSEQ multiplex PCR, yet TCRdb's version contains in-frame clones alone and is incomplete. The table records roughly 300,000 clones, about 89% of them present only once. Sequenced sample: PBMCs or T cells enriched from blood (not recorded which). The receptors stem from a woman in her 30s who had recovered from COVID-19. Each CDR3 is given with its conserved first and last residue. D genes are given only for firm matches. For some rows the clone size is stated as once, few or many, or as a class when expanded; others skip it.

TRBJ1-6,NA,TRBV7-8,NA,CASSRSSYNSPLHF,TGTGCCAGCAGCCGTAGCTCCTATAATTCACCCCTCCACTTT
TRBJ2-3,NA,TRBV10-3,NA,CAISSGIESTDTQYF,TGTGCCATCAGTTCCGGGATTGAAAGCACAGATACGCAGTATTTT
TRBJ2-5,NA,TRBV5-1,TRBD1,CASSFYTGDSAETQYF,TGCGCCAGCAGCTTCTACACAGGGGATAGTGCGGAGACCCAGTACTTC
TRBJ2-3,NA,TRBV19,TRBD2,CASSKRTSGGTDTQYF,TGTGCCAGCTCTAAAAGGACTAGCGGGGGCACAGATACGCAGTATTTT
TRBJ1-2,NA,TRBV6-5,NA,CASSTSSANYGYTF,TGTGCCAGCAGTACCTCAAGCGCGAACTATGGCTACACCTTC
TRBJ2-1,NA,TRBV4-2,TRBD2,CASSQVAGASDEQFF,TGTGCCAGCAGCCAAGTAGCGGGGGCTAGCGATGAGCAGTTCTTC
TRBJ2-7,once,TRBV6-2/TRBV6-3,NA,CASSLHRGAREQYF,TGTGCCAGCAGTTTACACCGGGGAGCTCGGGAGCAGTACTTC
TRBJ2-5,NA,TRBV2,NA,CASRWDTQETQYF,TGTGCCAGCAGATGGGACACACAAGAGACCCAGTACTTC
TRBJ2-2,NA,TRBV24-1,NA,CATRGGGELFF,TGTGCCACCAGGGGAGGCGGGGAGCTGTTTTTT
TRBJ1-1,NA,TRBV6-5,TRBD1,CASSSQGARTEAFF,TGTGCCAGCAGTTCACAGGGGGCGCGGACTGAAGCTTTCTTT
TRBJ1-3,once,TRBV30,NA,CAWSSYSGNTIYF,TGTGCCTGGAGCTCTTACTCTGGAAACACCATATATTTT
TRBJ2-3,NA,TRBV9,NA,CASSGRGRSDTQYF,TGTGCCAGCAGCGGCAGGGGTAGGTCAGATACGCAGTATTTT
TRBJ2-5,once,TRBV5-4,TRBD1,CASSLVGTGEETQYF,TGTGCCAGCAGCTTGGTAGGGACAGGGGAAGAGACCCAGTACTTC
TRBJ2-1,NA,TRBV7-9,NA,CASSSTRVNSNEQFF,TGTGCCAGCAGCTCGACTAGGGTCAATTCCAATGAGCAGTTCTTC
TRBJ2-7,many,TRBV6-1,TRBD2,CASSDTSGGAYEQYF,TGTGCCAGCAGTGATACTAGCGGGGGGGCCTACGAGCAGTACTTC
TRBJ1-4,NA,TRBV7-9,NA,CASSFDSSDEKLFF,TGTGCCAGCAGCTTTGACTCTTCAGATGAAAAACTGTTTTTT
TRBJ2-3,NA,TRBV24-1,TRBD1,CATSPGTGGLWTDTQYF,TGTGCCACCAGTCCCGGGACAGGGGGCTTGTGGACAGATACGCAGTATTTT
TRBJ1-1,NA,TRBV29-1,NA,CSVERESNTEAFF,TGCAGCGTTGAGAGGGAATCAAACACTGAAGCTTTCTTT
TRBJ2-5,NA,TRBV7-2,TRBD2,CASSLVSSGGLGETQYF,TGTGCCAGCAGCTTAGTTTCTAGCGGGGGTTTAGGCGAGACCCAGTACTTC
TRBJ1-5,NA,TRBV18,NA,CASSPEGDRGGQPQHF,TGTGCCAGCTCACCGGAGGGGGACCGCGGGGGTCAGCCCCAGCATTTT
TRBJ1-1,few,TRBV10-3,NA,CAISGGRGPEAFF,TGTGCCATCAGTGGGGGCAGGGGCCCTGAAGCTTTCTTT
TRBJ1-2,NA,TRBV6-4,NA,CASSTKPPGYYGYTF,TGTGCCAGCAGTACCAAACCACCGGGTTACTATGGCTACACCTTC
TRBJ2-6,NA,TRBV19,TRBD2,CASTVLRGEGANVLTF,TGTGCCAGTACCGTTCTCCGGGGGGAAGGGGCCAACGTCCTGACTTTC
TRBJ2-2,NA,TRBV5-8,TRBD1,CASSLNPTGGITGELFF,TGTGCCAGCAGCCTTAATCCGACAGGGGGTATAACCGGGGAGCTGTTTTTT
TRBJ2-7,NA,TRBV10-1,TRBD1,CASSGTGTETYEQYF,TGCGCCAGCAGTGGTACCGGGACAGAGACCTACGAGCAGTACTTC
TRBJ1-5,once,TRBV16,NA,CASSQSRRYQPQHF,TGTGCCAGCAGCCAATCGAGGAGATATCAGCCCCAGCATTTT
TRBJ2-1,NA,TRBV10-3,NA,CAISDPRRIEQFF,TGTGCCATCAGTGACCCCAGGAGGATTGAGCAGTTCTTC
TRBJ1-5,NA,TRBV30,NA,CAWTPQVGANQPQHF,TGTGCCTGGACCCCCCAAGTGGGGGCCAATCAGCCCCAGCATTTT
TRBJ1-6,NA,TRBV27,NA,CASSLKRGYSPLHF,TGTGCCAGCAGTTTAAAACGGGGGTATTCACCCCTCCACTTT
TRBJ1-1,NA,TRBV7-2,NA,CASSLGGKGNTEAFF,TGTGCCAGCAGCTTAGGAGGGAAGGGGAACACTGAAGCTTTCTTT
TRBJ2-5,NA,TRBV3-1/TRBV3-2,NA,CASSQAAKRRYQETQYF,TGTGCCAGCAGCCAAGCAGCCAAGCGGAGGTACCAAGAGACCCAGTACTTC
TRBJ2-7,few,TRBV4-1,NA,CASSRELGGSYEQYF,TGCGCCAGCAGCCGAGAGTTGGGGGGCTCCTACGAGCAGTACTTC
TRBJ1-1,NA,TRBV7-8,NA,CASSQGWGLNTEAFF,TGTGCCAGCAGCCAGGGGTGGGGGCTGAACACTGAAGCTTTCTTT
TRBJ1-1,NA,TRBV19,NA,CASSPTTGTEAFF,TGTGCCAGTAGTCCAACCACCGGGACTGAAGCTTTCTTT
TRBJ1-4,NA,TRBV9,NA,CASSAGGRNNEKLFF,TGTGCCAGCAGCGCCGGGGGACGGAATAATGAAAAACTGTTTTTT
TRBJ2-7,NA,TRBV7-2,TRBD2,CASSLGSGGPFEQYF,TGTGCCAGCAGCTTAGGTAGCGGGGGACCCTTCGAGCAGTACTTC
TRBJ1-1,NA,TRBV19,NA,CASSMGGRNTEAFF,TGTGCCAGTAGTATGGGAGGCAGGAACACTGAAGCTTTCTTT
TRBJ1-2,NA,TRBV5-6,TRBD1,CASSLPHRGGGYTF,TGTGCCAGCAGCCTACCCCACAGGGGAGGTGGCTACACCTTC
TRBJ1-4,few,TRBV10-3,NA,CAISRESNEKLFF,TGTGCCATCAGCCGGGAATCTAATGAAAAACTGTTTTTT
TRBJ1-1,many,TRBV6-1,NA,CASSDLQGMMVKEAFF,TGTGCCAGCAGTGACCTACAGGGAATGATGGTCAAAGAAGCTTTCTTT
TRBJ2-3,NA,TRBV29-1,TRBD1,CSVILETGRTDTQYF,TGCAGCGTGATTCTCGAGACAGGGCGCACAGATACGCAGTATTTT
TRBJ2-3,NA,TRBV6-1,NA,CASSVVASRPSTDTQYF,TGTGCCAGCAGTGTGGTGGCCTCTAGACCGAGTACAGATACGCAGTATTTT
TRBJ1-1,NA,TRBV27,TRBD1,CASSPGTGTAPYTEAFF,TGTGCCAGCAGTCCCGGGACAGGGACCGCCCCTTATACTGAAGCTTTCTTT
TRBJ1-6,NA,TRBV5-4,TRBD1,CASSVYRGSNSPLHF,TGTGCCAGCAGCGTCTACAGGGGGAGTAATTCACCCCTCCACTTT
TRBJ1-1,NA,TRBV19,NA,CASSTPGDWDTEAFF,TGTGCCAGTAGTACCCCAGGCGATTGGGACACTGAAGCTTTCTTT
TRBJ2-1,NA,TRBV5-4,NA,CASSFPPTTVPREQFF,TGTGCCAGCAGCTTCCCCCCTACGACTGTTCCTAGAGAGCAGTTCTTC
TRBJ1-1,NA,TRBV9,NA,CASSVGSGSMGEAFF,TGTGCCAGCAGCGTAGGGTCAGGTTCAATGGGTGAAGCTTTCTTT
TRBJ1-1,NA,TRBV5-1,NA,CASSPTGSDTEAFF,TGCGCCAGCAGCCCTACAGGGAGCGACACTGAAGCTTTCTTT
TRBJ2-5,NA,TRBV5-1,NA,CASSHPGDQETQYF,TGCGCCAGCAGCCACCCGGGGGACCAAGAGACCCAGTACTTC
TRBJ1-1,NA,TRBV11-2,NA,CASSLERGTEAFF,TGTGCCAGCAGCTTAGAGCGGGGGACTGAAGCTTTCTTT